A selection of T cell receptor beta chains follows, all from one sample in a study of cytomegalovirus exposure and HLA in healthy donors. Only in-frame clones appear in the TCRdb table, and some are missing; sequencing was by immunoSEQ multiplex PCR. The sample has under 200,000 clones; around 84% are singletons. Sequencing used PBMCs. Receptors were obtained from a woman aged 18-29 years in good health and CMV-seronegative. CDR3s include the opening cysteine and the closing phenylalanine or tryptophan. The D gene is left open where the match is weak. Clone size is stated in some rows and not others, as once, few, many or a class when expanded.

CDR3 DNA	CDR3 protein	D gene	clone size	V gene	J gene
TGTGCCAGCAGTTTATTGGGGGCTTCCGGCACTGAAGCTTTCTTT	CASSLLGASGTEAFF	.	.	TRBV27	TRBJ1-1
TGTGCCAGCAGCTTAGCGGGACAGGGGTCCTACGAGCAGTACTTC	CASSLAGQGSYEQYF	TRBD1	.	TRBV7-2	TRBJ2-7
TGTGCCAGCAGCCCGGGACAGGGACAATACGAGCAGTACTTC	CASSPGQGQYEQYF	TRBD1	.	TRBV6-5	TRBJ2-7
TGTGCCAGCAGTGAATCCCTGGACACCAGCAGTAACACGGTCTTT	CASSESLDTSSNTVF	.	few	TRBV2	TRBJ1-1
TGTGCCAGCAGCGAAGGGGGACAGGCCTACGAGCAGTACTTC	CASSEGGQAYEQYF	TRBD1	.	TRBV9	TRBJ2-7
TGTGCCAGCAGCGCGAGGAATACAGGGTCTCCTGGAACTGAAGCTTTCTTT	CASSARNTGSPGTEAFF	.	.	TRBV7-8	TRBJ1-1
TGTGCCAGCAACGAAGCGGGAGGGCCCGGTGAGACCCAGTACTTC	CASNEAGGPGETQYF	TRBD2	few	TRBV2	TRBJ2-5
TGTGCCAGCAGCTTCGGAGGGGGAGGACAGGGTAGAGCTTTCTTT	CASSFGGGGQGRAFF	TRBD1	.	TRBV11-2	TRBJ1-1
TGTGCCAGCAGTGAACTTAGCGCCCAAGAGACCCAGTACTTC	CASSELSAQETQYF	.	.	TRBV25-1	TRBJ2-5
TGTGCCAGTAGCCATATCGGGTCCTACAATGAGCAGTTCTTC	CASSHIGSYNEQFF	.	.	TRBV19	TRBJ2-1
TGTGCCAGCAGCTTGTCGAGCGGAGAGCAGTTCTTC	CASSLSSGEQFF	.	few	TRBV5-6	TRBJ2-1
TGTGCCAGCAGCGTAGGTGTCCGAGAAGATACGCAGTATTTT	CASSVGVREDTQYF	.	.	TRBV9	TRBJ2-3
TGTGCCAGTAGGGACTGGACAGGGGGCAACTATGGCTACACCTTC	CASRDWTGGNYGYTF	TRBD1	.	TRBV19	TRBJ1-2
TGTGCCAGCAGCTTTCTAGCGGGAGGGCGGGAGCAGTTCTTC	CASSFLAGGREQFF	TRBD2	few	TRBV5-6	TRBJ2-1
TGTGCCATCAGTGAACCGGGACTAGCGGGAGGTAGGGAGCAGTACTTC	CAISEPGLAGGREQYF	TRBD2	.	TRBV10-3	TRBJ2-7
TGTGCCAGCAGCAGGACTAGCAGCAACAATGAGCAGTTCTTC	CASSRTSSNNEQFF	TRBD2	.	TRBV9	TRBJ2-1
TGTGCCATCAGTGACAGGGACTACGAGCAGTACTTC	CAISDRDYEQYF	.	once	TRBV10-3	TRBJ2-7
TGTGCCACCACCAAGGAACAGTTGGGGAACACCGGGGAGCTGTTTTTT	CATTKEQLGNTGELFF	.	.	TRBV15	TRBJ2-2
TGTGCCAGTAGGCCCCCTTTAGCGGGGACATACAATGAGCAGTTCTTC	CASRPPLAGTYNEQFF	TRBD2	.	TRBV19	TRBJ2-1
TGCGCCAGCAGCCAAGATACAGGGGGCCAGCAGCCCCAGCATTTT	CASSQDTGGQQPQHF	TRBD1	few	TRBV4-3	TRBJ1-5
TGCAGCGCCATGACAGGGCACTCCTACGAGCAGTACTTC	CSAMTGHSYEQYF	TRBD1	.	TRBV29-1	TRBJ2-7
TGTGCCTGGAGACACCGCCTAGCGGGAGGAACTAACTCCTACAATGAGCAGTTCTTC	CAWRHRLAGGTNSYNEQFF	TRBD2	.	TRBV30	TRBJ2-1
TGTGCCAGCAGCCTCTTCCGGGAGGCCCCTGAGCAGTTCTTC	CASSLFREAPEQFF	TRBD2	.	TRBV4-2	TRBJ2-1
TGTGCCAGCTCACCACAACAGACAGACTCTGGAAACACCATATATTTT	CASSPQQTDSGNTIYF	.	.	TRBV18	TRBJ1-3
TGTGCCAGCAGTGTCGGACTAGGGTCCAATGAGCAGTTCTTC	CASSVGLGSNEQFF	TRBD2	.	TRBV2	TRBJ2-1
TGTGCCACCTATGAGTCCTACGAGCAGTACTTC	CATYESYEQYF	.	.	TRBV2	TRBJ2-7
TGTGCCAGCAGTCTCGGGCCAGGGGTGAGAACTGAAGCTTTCTTT	CASSLGPGVRTEAFF	.	.	TRBV28	TRBJ1-1